The present entry profiles one T cell receptor beta chain with its context. What it recognizes is unknown. The record originates from a study of post-analysis software for immune sequencing data. Study context: Disease trajectories encompassed relapsing-remitting, secondary progressive and progressive-relapsing multiple sclerosis.

General observations from the study: The five TRBV segments detected at higher frequency in patients than in controls included TRBV5-6, TRBV5-1 and TRBV20-1. Patients with multiple sclerosis recorded significantly lower normalized Chao1 diversity than controls, the study found. Analysis by F measure revealed that same-batch samples clustered strongly together.

The ends were cut back, 4 bases at V and 3 bases at J, with 20 bases in the middle. Germline CDR1 is LGHDT and CDR2 is YNNKEL (reference sequence). The CDR3 loop spans 17 amino acids. Unique molecular identifiers had been added to the TCR beta cDNA libraries. Once about 0.95 to 10 million T cells were used, about 490,000 cDNA molecules resulted. TCRdb re-analysed the PCR reads in MiXCR, keeping a single row per CDR3 protein. The sample lists 750,000 to 900,000 distinct CDR3 sequences, approximately 44% occurring once. The origin of this receptor is a girl aged 10-17 years with multiple sclerosis. The sample consisted of blood. The J gene is TRBJ2-3, the V gene TRBV3-1; perhaps TRBD2 as D (6 bases). The DNA for the CDR3 is TGTGCCAGCAGCCTCTATTTGCCGGGACTCCAAACAGATACGCAGTATTTT. As protein: CASSLYLPGLQTDTQYF.